A single sample is the source of the 17 T cell receptor beta chains below, sequenced in a study of graft-versus-host responses after intestinal transplantation. The table came from immunoSEQ multiplex PCR; TCRdb's copy has only in-frame clones and leaves some out. The sample has roughly 9,400 clones; roughly 31% are singletons. The source material was alloreactive CD4+ T cells from a mixed lymphocyte reaction culture, sampled before intestinal transplant. Subset: CFSE-low proliferating T cells sorted from roughly six-day pre-transplant mixed lymphocyte reaction (GvH or HvG direction). Receptors were obtained from a human patient who received an intestinal transplant.

The genes are TRBV28 and TRBJ2-5; TRBD2 matches at 14 bases. Germline V gene lookup returns CDR1 MDHEN and CDR2 SYDVKM. This CDR3 contains 15 residues. With 6 bases clipped from V and 5 bases from J, the junction kept 5 bases outside the gene matches. The CDR3 is CASRGTSGRRETQYF. The CDR3 DNA follows: TGTGCCAGCAGGGGGACTAGCGGGAGACGCGAGACCCAGTACTTC.

This chain joins TRBV7-9 and TRBJ1-4, with TRBD1 matching over 10 bases. V dropped 5 bases and J dropped 5; count of bases not matched to a gene: 2. The CDR3 runs to 14 residues. The germline V gene has CDR1 SEHNR and CDR2 FQNEAQ (reference sequence). This CDR3 reads CASSPGQGNEKLFF. CDR3 nucleotide sequence: TGTGCCAGCAGCCCGGGACAGGGGAATGAAAAACTGTTTTTT. Filled out from reference TRBV7-9 and TRBJ1-4, the complete variable domain reads DTGVSQNPRHKITKRGQNVTFRCDPISEHNRLYWYRQTLGQGPEFLTYFQNEAQLEKSRLLSDRFSAERPKGSFSTLEIQRTEQGDSAMYLCASSPGQGNEKLFFGSGTQLSVL.

The genes are TRBV5-1 and TRBJ2-7, with D possibly being TRBD1 (6 bases). CDR3 size: 16 residues. V gave up 0 bases and J gave up 2 bases, with 15 bases separating them. From germline, CDR1 is SGHRS and CDR2 YFSETQ. DNA for the CDR3: TGCGCCAGCAGCTTGGTTCTTGACAGGCCACCCTACGAGCAGTACTTC. Its protein product is CASSLVLDRPPYEQYF.

The V and J genes are TRBV18 and TRBJ2-2; a possible D gene is TRBD1 (6 bases). Trimming removed 0 bases at V and 4 bases at J, with 12 bases between. There are 16 residues in the CDR3. Germline V gene lookup returns CDR1 KGHSH and CDR2 LQKENI. The CDR3 bases are TGTGCCAGCTCACCACCCGCAGGGGAGAGCACCGGGGAGCTGTTTTTT. Amino acid sequence: CASSPPAGESTGELFF.

This clone turned up a few times. This sequence joins TRBV5-1 and TRBJ2-3; D is perhaps TRBD1 (5 bases). V lost 0 bases to trimming and J lost 2 bases, with 10 bases between them. This CDR3 contains 15 residues. The germline V gene has CDR1 SGHRS and CDR2 YFSETQ. CDR3 in DNA: TGCGCCAGCAGCTTGGGACAGCCTCTCACAGATACGCAGTATTTT. Protein product: CASSLGQPLTDTQYF.

The chain couples TRBV4-1 to TRBJ1-2; possibly TRBD1 for D (6 bases). CDR3 length: 15 amino acids. Germline V CDR1 and CDR2: MGHRA, YSYEKL. V lost 0 bases and J 7 bases, leaving 15 bases between the germline ends. This chain's CDR3 is CASSQDGGLQRGYTF. DNA for the CDR3: TGCGCCAGCAGCCAAGACGGGGGGCTACAGCGTGGCTACACCTTC.

The chain has TRBV4-1 and TRBJ2-1, with 11 bases aligning to TRBD1. Germline CDR1 is MGHRA and CDR2 is YSYEKL. CDR3 length: 17 residues. V shed 3 bases, J shed 2 bases, and the junction held 6 bases outside the gene matches. DNA of the CDR3: TGCGCCAGCAGCCAGCCCGGGACAGGGGGGACCTACAATGAGCAGTTCTTC. It translates to CASSQPGTGGTYNEQFF.

Remarks on this clone: One junction end disagrees with the germline gene, perhaps due to a read error. The rearrangement uses TRBV29-1 and TRBJ1-1; TRBD1 is a possible D gene (6 bases). CDR3 length: 8 residues. The V gene's germline CDR1 is SQVTM and CDR2 ANQGSEA. The CDR3, as DNA: TGCAGCGTTGAGAGGGGGAACTTT. Translating it yields CSVERGNF.

This chain connects TRBV6-1 to TRBJ2-6; D is unresolved. V was clipped by 4 bases and J by 5 bases, with 15 bases between them. CDR1 is MNHNS, CDR2 SASEGT, per germline. The CDR3 contains 16 residues. CDR3 in DNA: TGTGCCAGCAGTGTGTATGCACAAAGTCGGGCCAACGTCCTGACTTTC. Its translation is CASSVYAQSRANVLTF.

This clone is deemed medium-sized. This chain links TRBV6-4 with TRBJ2-3; TRBD2 matches 7 bases. Germline V gene sequence: CDR1 MRHNA, CDR2 SNTAGT. V was pared by 5 bases and J by 4 bases, with 6 bases of the junction left unmatched. This CDR3 region has 14 residues. DNA of the CDR3: TGTGCCAGCAGTACCGGCGGGAGCCCAGATACGCAGTATTTT. As protein: CASSTGGSPDTQYF.

This clone was seen only a few times. The chain uses TRBV7-3 and TRBJ1-5; no clear D. The V end lost 4 bases, the J end lost 4 bases, and 14 bases lay between the germline ends. The CDR3 runs to 15 residues. The germline V gene has CDR1 SGHTA and CDR2 FQGTGA. CDR3 protein: CASSWQVAGNQPQHF. CDR3 nucleotide sequence: TGTGCCAGCAGCTGGCAGGTGGCTGGGAATCAGCCCCAGCATTTT.

This chain joins TRBV29-1 and TRBJ2-2, with D possibly being TRBD1 (6 bases). The germline V and J ends were trimmed by 2 bases and 8 bases, with 12 bases remaining between them. The CDR3 spans 13 residues. The germline V gene encodes CDR1 SQVTM and CDR2 ANQGSEA. The CDR3: CSVELGGLGELFF. The CDR3 region has the DNA TGCAGCGTTGAATTAGGGGGTTTGGGGGAGCTGTTTTTT.

V gene TRBV5-1 combines with J gene TRBJ1-1; 7 bases align to TRBD1. The V gene end was trimmed by 0 bases and the J gene end by 3 bases; junction bases not matched to a gene: 5. Germline V gene sequence: CDR1 SGHRS, CDR2 YFSETQ. This CDR3 has 15 amino acids. Here the CDR3 DNA reads TGCGCCAGCAGCTTGGATAGCAGGGGGGACACTGAAGCTTTCTTT. This sequence encodes CASSLDSRGDTEAFF. Supplemented by reference TRBV5-1 and TRBJ1-1, the full variable domain reads KAGVTQTPRYLIKTRGQQVTLSCSPISGHRSVSWYQQTPGQGLQFLFEYFSETQRNKGNFPGRFSGRQFSNSRSEMNVSTLELGDSALYLCASSLDSRGDTEAFFGQGTRLTVV.

This clone has just a few counts. The chain is built from TRBV2 and TRBJ1-4; perhaps TRBD1 as D (5 bases). The V end lost 3 bases, the J end lost 8 bases, and 10 bases lay between the germline ends. The CDR3 runs to 13 residues. The germline V gene encodes CDR1 SNHLY and CDR2 FYNNEI. CDR3 nucleotides: TGTGCCAGCAGTGAGCAGGGTTGGGAAAAACTGTTTTTT. The encoded protein is CASSEQGWEKLFF.

The count of this clone is one. Written as DNA, the CDR3 is TGTGCCAGCAGCTTGCGGGTGGGCACAGATACGCAGTATTTT. This sequence encodes CASSLRVGTDTQYF. The V and J genes are TRBV7-9 and TRBJ2-3; D possibly corresponds to TRBD2 (5 bases). CDR3 size: 14 residues. Looked up from germline, CDR1 is SEHNR and CDR2 is FQNEAQ (reference sequence). Trimming removed 3 bases from V and 1 base from J, with 8 bases in between.

The rearrangement joins TRBV10-3 to TRBJ1-2, with no clear D. V was pared by 10 bases and J by 2 bases, with 8 bases between. There are 11 residues in the CDR3. The germline V gene has CDR1 ENHRY and CDR2 SYGVKD. The CDR3: CATSINYGYTF. The CDR3 DNA reads as TGTGCCACCTCTATCAACTATGGCTACACCTTC.

This clone was picked up a small number of times. The chain has TRBV5-1 and TRBJ2-7; 11 bases align to TRBD1. The J segment lost 2 bases and the V segment lost 4 bases, leaving 11 bases of the junction unmatched. CDR3 size: 17 residues. Germline lookup yields CDR1 SGHRS and CDR2 YFSETQ. CDR3 sequence: CASSPYPGTGGTYEQYF. For the CDR3, the DNA is TGCGCCAGCAGCCCATACCCCGGGACAGGGGGAACCTACGAGCAGTACTTC.